The clone carrying this TCR beta chain appeared a single time. Its antigen is not identified. The entry originates in a study of T cell responses to AZD1222 COVID-19 vaccine. Study-wide context: Second-dose intervals near 4 or 12 weeks were combined. The study, taken as a whole, reports: Females outnumbered males among donors, who were mostly white British; clonal diversity was possibly underestimated. None of the repertoires were sampled until the peak T cell response had passed. Baseline antibody screening turned up just a handful of seropositive AZD1222 recipients.

Data came from immunoSEQ multiplex PCR; TCRdb stores just in-frame clones and leaves some out. The sample lists 120,000 or so clones; 70% to 90% were seen once. The germline gives CDR1 MGHRA, CDR2 YSYEKL. V shed 4 bases and J shed 4 bases, with 21 bases lying between them. CDR3 length: 17 residues. The rearrangement links TRBV4-1 to TRBJ2-3; D is perhaps TRBD2 (7 bases). The sequencing here drew on peripheral blood, taken on day 0 of AZD1222 vaccination. The TCR originated in an adult in good health. The CDR3 DNA sequence: TGCGCCAGCAGCCGTGTGTGGGGGGGCGGGATTGCAGATACGCAGTATTTT. It codes for CASSRVWGGGIADTQYF.